This T cell receptor (beta chain) was identified in a study of siplizumab effects on memory and regulatory T cells. Study-wide results and limits: Proliferating Tregs' suppressive function in siplizumab cultures went unconfirmed.

This table comes from immunoSEQ multiplex PCR, and its TCRdb copy is limited to in-frame clones, with some not included. The sample holds 99,000 or so clones, roughly 91% seen once. On this clone: The antigen is not known.

After removal of 1 base from V and 4 bases from J, the junction contained 4 bases not matched to a gene. Per germline, CDR1 SGHVS and CDR2 FQNEAQ. The CDR3 spans 15 residues. The sequence was obtained from a human donor in good health. The V and J genes are TRBV7-8 and TRBJ1-5, with 7 bases matching TRBD1. The sequenced sample consisted of CD4+ T cells sorted from blood. The CDR3 region is CASSLVTGRNQPQHF. Written as DNA, the CDR3 is TGTGCCAGCAGCTTAGTGACAGGGCGAAATCAGCCCCAGCATTTT.